This TCR beta chain came from a study of CD8 T cells in Susac syndrome. Whole-study results and caveats: The study's TCR sequencing and HLA analysis covered a relatively small number of individuals, and the study acknowledged this.

CDR3 length: 14 residues. The V gene lost 7 bases and the J gene lost 0 bases, with 7 bases spanning the gap. Germline V gene sequence: CDR1 SNHLY, CDR2 FYNNEI. This clonotype was seen just once. Antigen unknown. RNA amounts of about 0.5 to 1 ug underwent reverse transcription with random hexamers. The amplification used immunoSEQ multiplex PCR on TCR beta CDR3; it spanned 54 Vbeta and 13 Jbeta. A single record per CDR3 protein comes from TCRdb applying MiXCR to the immunoSEQ multiplex PCR reads. The table lists 90,000 to 110,000 distinct CDR3 sequences, roughly 95% of them singletons. Isolation of CD8+ and CD4+ T cells was performed negatively, whereas enrichment of TEMRA cells was done by FACS.

Input material: CD4+ T cells from PBMCs. This TCR was recovered from a human donor in good health. V is TRBV2 and J is TRBJ2-6; D is possibly TRBD1 (5 bases). CDR3 sequence (DNA): TGTGCCAGCAAGGGGCTCTCTGGGGCCAACGTCCTGACTTTC. Its translation: CASKGLSGANVLTF.